A single T cell receptor (beta chain) is shown here with its context. Antigen specificity is unknown. The sample belongs to a study of cytomegalovirus exposure and HLA in healthy donors. Notes on the study in general: The tendency of first-cohort TCR clusters to co-occur in the roughly 120 validation repertoires was the finding of a later analysis.

Some clones are missing from TCRdb's copy, which holds only in-frame ones; the method was immunoSEQ multiplex PCR. The table includes 130,000 or so clones, 85% to 90% detected once. The CDR3 has 11 residues. The germline V and J ends were trimmed by 10 bases and 4 bases, with 11 bases remaining between them. Germline CDR1 and CDR2: ENHRY and SYGVKD. The J gene is TRBJ2-7, the V gene TRBV10-3, with unresolved D. This sequence was found in a young man in good health and CMV-seronegative. The material sequenced was PBMCs. As DNA, the CDR3 is TGTGCCACCAAAGTGAGTTACGAGCAGTACTTC. As protein: CATKVSYEQYF.